What follows describes a single TCR beta chain. Its antigen remains undetermined. The input lacks base qualities; no much larger clone sits a single base away. The sample belongs to a study of T cell responses to AZD1222 COVID-19 vaccine (TCRdb year 2021). Regarding the research as a whole: TCR sequencing was performed for 230 to 250 trial participants, of whom about 210 were given two doses of AZD1222 and around 25 were given two doses of MenACWY control vaccine. Trial participants were enrolled by age into 18-55, 56-69 and 70-plus year subgroups, with roughly 160, 29 and 62 TCR-sequenced participants respectively.

Reading the germline V gene gives CDR1 MNHEY and CDR2 SVGAGI. There are 14 amino acids in the CDR3, from cysteine to phenylalanine inclusive. Just CDR3 DNA is preserved here, 42 bases in frame from base 1. V drops 4 bases and J drops 4 bases, leaving 13 bases in between. The study at large found these results: Only a handful of AZD1222 recipients were SARS-CoV-2 seropositive at baseline, limiting conclusions about previously exposed vaccinees. Most participants were white British and females outnumbered males, and the authors suggested that clonal diversity may have been underestimated. After two AZD1222 doses, both the breadth and the depth of spike-specific TCRs were significantly higher than at day 0 and than in MenACWY recipients. Vaccine-associated CD4 TCRs spanned the whole spike protein, with dominant responses in regions 160-218 and 743-854. The 56-69-year group was small, and its depth increase did not reach significance, likely because of low power. Epitopes outside the regions mutated in the B.1.351 and B.1.1.7 variants were reportedly recognized by nearly half of the unique spike-specific TCRs. Because no samples from the day 14 peak response were available, repertoires could be characterized only after the peak T cell response.

The CDR3 regions of human TCRbeta chains were analyzed by immunosequencing. From the authors' description of their analysis: Repertoire TCRs were checked for matches against a reference library of SARS-CoV-2-specific TCRs that had been generated using the MIRA antigen-specificity platform. Breadth meant the fraction of unique TCRs that were SARS-CoV-2-associated, whereas depth meant the fraction of total T cells that were SARS-CoV-2-associated. Each spike-specific TCR was assigned to its reactive spike region and to a CD4 or CD8 class using the MIRA data. Log10-transformed breadth and depth values were compared by one-way ANOVA with Sidak's multiple comparisons tests. TCRdb re-hosts the immuneACCESS table, in-frame sequences only. Its copies lack some clones; in the studies checked, an unresolved V gene accounts for under half of them, and the cause for the rest is not known. V, J and clone size were drawn from that table, and D and trimming were deduced from the DNA. The sample records 75,000 to 95,000 clones, 92% of which are singletons. The ten largest clones take up roughly 7% of the sample.

Read against the paper, the sample's time point label means: baseline before first vaccination. The treatment or condition label, as the study defines it: meningococcal conjugate vaccine given as trial control. The vaccinee samples were drawn from two UK trials, COV001 and COV002, one of which was a single-blind randomized controlled phase 2/3 trial testing AZD1222 (ChAdOx1 nCoV-19) in healthy adults. For TCRbeta chain sequencing, PBMC samples were collected from trial participants at day 0 and at day 28 after the second dose. This TCR was sampled from an adult in good health. The chain links TRBV6-5 with TRBJ1-1, and perhaps TRBD1 as D gene, on 6 matching bases. The sample was peripheral blood, taken on day 0 of MenACWY control vaccination. The CDR3 region reads CASSSRGTPTEAFF. The bases are TGTGCCAGCAGTTCCCGGGGGACACCCACTGAAGCTTTCTTT.